What follows is one TCR beta chain and its context. This sample is drawn from a study of control samples from healthy donors and cancer patients. Using immunoSEQ multiplex PCR, the repertoire was profiled, and TCRdb retains in-frame clones only, with some absent. This table has 95,000 to 110,000 clones, around nine tenths appearing once. The CDR3 runs to 16 residues. Germline CDR1 SQVTM, CDR2 ANQGSEA. The V and J ends lost 1 base and 3 bases, in that order; junction bases with no gene match: 8. The chain uses TRBV29-1 and TRBJ1-1, with 10 bases identical to TRBD1. This TCR was recovered from a man in his 60s with lung cancer. Material for sequencing was PBMCs. CDR3 region: CSVEGIRQGADTEAFF. The CDR3 DNA reads TGCAGCGTTGAAGGTATACGACAGGGGGCTGACACTGAAGCTTTCTTT.